What follows is one T cell receptor beta chain and its context. The antigen remains unidentified. Positively selected for CCR7, the CD45RO-negative cells used as naive CD8 cells excluded terminally differentiated effector memory CD45RA+ cells. TCRdb's copy holds only in-frame clones and misses some; the assay was immunoSEQ multiplex PCR. The table lists roughly 2.1 million clones, about 93% of them singletons. The CDR3 consists of 16 residues. V shed 1 base and J shed 2 bases, with 14 bases lying between them. CDR1 is SGHRS and CDR2 is YFSETQ in the germline V gene. This sample was included in a study of shared clonotypes between healthy human individuals. Across the whole study: CD4 naive and CD4 memory each took three plates per donor, while CD8 naive took two and CD8 memory one. Study-wide points: Shared clonotypes: about 4.6% naive CD4, about 4% naive CD8, over 2% memory CD4, approximately 0.41% memory CD8.

Specimen: naive CD8+ T cells from PBMCs. J is TRBJ2-3 and V is TRBV5-1, with D tentatively TRBD1 (7 bases). The receptor comes from a man younger than 35 in good health. Some clones in this sample may be carry-over from other donors' samples. CDR3 DNA sequence: TGCGCCAGCAGCTTGCAGGAGGGGGCTCTCACAGATACGCAGTATTTT. It codes for CASSLQEGALTDTQYF.